This T cell receptor beta chain emerged from a study of blood T cell repertoires in COVID-19. In the study overall: Donors in the United States, Italy and Spain gave samples during acute or convalescent COVID-19. PBMCs, B-cell-depleted T cells, or T cells were the source of the cDNA or gDNA that made up the material.

CDR3 size: 12 residues. Germline V gene data show CDR1 as MNHEY and CDR2 as SVGAGI. Trimming shortened V by 9 bases and J by 6 bases, and 15 bases separated the two germline ends. In the source study's methods: Reference gene primers were amplified, and this amplification served to estimate nucleated cell counts. The repertoire was sequenced with immunoSEQ multiplex PCR; TCRdb's copy has only in-frame clones and lacks some. That table is the source of V, J and clone size, and D and trimming were worked out from the DNA. The sample yields 40,000 or so clones, around 90% seen once. The clonotype comes from a woman aged 30 to 39 in a cohort sampled during active COVID-19. The chain has TRBV6-5 and TRBJ2-7, with a tentative D call TRBD2 (5 bases). Sequenced sample: peripheral blood. This chain's CDR3 is CASRGPYSEQYF. The CDR3 DNA is TGTGCCAGTCGAGGGCCTTACAGCGAGCAGTACTTC.